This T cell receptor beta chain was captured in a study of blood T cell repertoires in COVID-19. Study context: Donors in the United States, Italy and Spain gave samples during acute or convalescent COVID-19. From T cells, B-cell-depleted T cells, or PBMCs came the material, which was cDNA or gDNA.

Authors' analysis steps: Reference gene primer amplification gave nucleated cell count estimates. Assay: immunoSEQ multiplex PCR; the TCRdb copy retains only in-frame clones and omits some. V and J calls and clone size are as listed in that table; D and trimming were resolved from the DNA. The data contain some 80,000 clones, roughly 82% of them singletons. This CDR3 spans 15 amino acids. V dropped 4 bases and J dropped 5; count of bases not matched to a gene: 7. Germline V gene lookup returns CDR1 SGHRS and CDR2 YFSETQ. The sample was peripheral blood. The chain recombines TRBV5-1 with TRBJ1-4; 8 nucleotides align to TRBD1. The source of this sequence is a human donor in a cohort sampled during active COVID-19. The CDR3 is CASSTQTGVNEKLFF. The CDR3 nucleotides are TGCGCCAGCAGCACCCAGACAGGGGTGAATGAAAAACTGTTTTTT.